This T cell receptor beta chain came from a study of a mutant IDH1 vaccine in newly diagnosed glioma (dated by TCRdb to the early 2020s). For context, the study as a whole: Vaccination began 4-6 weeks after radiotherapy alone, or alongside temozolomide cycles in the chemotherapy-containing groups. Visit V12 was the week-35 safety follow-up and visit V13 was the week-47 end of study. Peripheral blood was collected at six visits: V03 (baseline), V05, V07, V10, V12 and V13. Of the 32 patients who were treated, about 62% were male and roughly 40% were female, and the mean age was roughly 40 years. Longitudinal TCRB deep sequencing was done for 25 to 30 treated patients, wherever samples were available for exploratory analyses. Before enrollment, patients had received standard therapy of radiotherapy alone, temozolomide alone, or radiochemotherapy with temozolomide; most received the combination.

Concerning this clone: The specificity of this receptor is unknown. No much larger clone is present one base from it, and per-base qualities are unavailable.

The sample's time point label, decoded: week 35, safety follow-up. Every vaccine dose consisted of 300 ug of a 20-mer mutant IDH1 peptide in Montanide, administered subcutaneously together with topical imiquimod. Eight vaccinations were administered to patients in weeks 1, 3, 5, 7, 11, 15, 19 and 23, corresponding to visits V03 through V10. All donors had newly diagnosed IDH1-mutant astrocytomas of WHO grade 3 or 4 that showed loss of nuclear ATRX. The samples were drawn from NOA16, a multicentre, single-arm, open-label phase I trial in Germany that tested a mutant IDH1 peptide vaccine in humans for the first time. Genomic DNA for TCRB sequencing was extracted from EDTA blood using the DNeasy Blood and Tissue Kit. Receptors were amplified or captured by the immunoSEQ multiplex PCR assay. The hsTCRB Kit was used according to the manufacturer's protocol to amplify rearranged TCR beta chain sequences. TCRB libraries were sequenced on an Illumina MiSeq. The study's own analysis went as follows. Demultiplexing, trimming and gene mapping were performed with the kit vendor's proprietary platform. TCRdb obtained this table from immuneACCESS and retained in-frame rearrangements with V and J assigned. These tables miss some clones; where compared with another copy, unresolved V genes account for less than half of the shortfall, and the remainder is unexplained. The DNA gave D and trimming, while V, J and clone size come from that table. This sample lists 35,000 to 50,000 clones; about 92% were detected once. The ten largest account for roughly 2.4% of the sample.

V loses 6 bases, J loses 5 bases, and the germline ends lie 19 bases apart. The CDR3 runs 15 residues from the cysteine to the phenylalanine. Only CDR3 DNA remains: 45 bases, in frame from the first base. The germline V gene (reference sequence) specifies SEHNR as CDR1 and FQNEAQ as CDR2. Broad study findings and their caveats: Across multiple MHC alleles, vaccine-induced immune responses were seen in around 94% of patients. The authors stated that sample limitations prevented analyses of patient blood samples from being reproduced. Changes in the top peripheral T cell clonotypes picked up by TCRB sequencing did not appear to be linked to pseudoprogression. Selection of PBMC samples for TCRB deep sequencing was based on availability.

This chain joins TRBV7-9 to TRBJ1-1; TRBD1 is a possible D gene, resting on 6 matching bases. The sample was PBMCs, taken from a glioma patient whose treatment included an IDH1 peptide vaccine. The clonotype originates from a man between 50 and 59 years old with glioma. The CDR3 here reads CASRPTGMERTEAFF. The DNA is TGTGCCAGCAGGCCCACAGGGATGGAAAGGACTGAAGCTTTCTTT.